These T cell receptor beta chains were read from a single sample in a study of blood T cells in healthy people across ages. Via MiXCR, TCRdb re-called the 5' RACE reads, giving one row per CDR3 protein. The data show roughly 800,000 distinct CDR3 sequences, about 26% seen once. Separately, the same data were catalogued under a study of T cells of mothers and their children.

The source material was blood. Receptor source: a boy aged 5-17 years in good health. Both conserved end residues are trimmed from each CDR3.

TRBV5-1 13 ASSPGGTAKETQY
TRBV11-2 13 ASSLEGRDRGEQY
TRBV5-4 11 ASSSRREETQY
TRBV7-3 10 ASSVVGVEQY
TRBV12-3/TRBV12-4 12 ASRRLGGPYGYT
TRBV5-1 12 ASSLRRIQETQY
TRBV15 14 ATSRPLQGAGEKLF
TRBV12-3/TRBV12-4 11 ASSAPIQGARV
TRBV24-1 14 ATSDAPGAPQETQY
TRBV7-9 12 ASSRRSIDEKLF
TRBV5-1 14 ASSPNSGGAGDTQY
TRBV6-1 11 ASSETLTDTQY
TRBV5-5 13 ASSLVGSIAYEQY
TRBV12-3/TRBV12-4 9 ASSLVQTQY
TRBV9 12 ASSVAAGEETQY
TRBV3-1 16 ASSQVSARALSQETQY
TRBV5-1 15 ASSSLGHRSYNSPLH
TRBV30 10 AWSGGGNTIY
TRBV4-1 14 ASSRLYSTPDYEQY
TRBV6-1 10 ASGTSADTQY